The 18 T cell receptor beta chains below all came from one sample that was sequenced in a study of CD8+CD57+ T cells in acquired aplastic anemia. Patients sequenced had flow cytometry evidence of CD8+CD57+ cell expansion. TCR beta VDJ and CDR3 were profiled, and genomic DNA was the template. Via MiXCR, TCRdb re-called the reads, giving one row per CDR3 protein. Of about 160,000 distinct CDR3 sequences in the sample, approximately 51% were seen once. Sequenced: sorted CD4+, CD8+, or CD8+CD57+ T cells (not recorded which) from PBMCs. The receptors shown here come from a human donor with aplastic anemia.

This clonotype was seen ten or more times. The chain couples TRBV7-2 to TRBJ1-1; maybe TRBD1 (5 bases). Germline V gene data show CDR1 as SGHTA and CDR2 as FQGNSA. This CDR3 has 14 amino acids. V was cut by 4 bases and J by 6 bases, with 15 bases left in between. CDR3 nucleotides: TGTGCCAGCAGCTCCCTGGGGGGAGCGGCTGAAGCTTTCTTT. Protein: CASSSLGGAAEAFF.

This clonotype came up a few times. Just one base apart from a much larger clone, this may be a read error. V gene TRBV5-1 combines with J gene TRBJ1-1; no firm D call. From germline, CDR1 is SGHRS and CDR2 YFSETQ. This CDR3 spans 13 amino acids. This CDR3 is CAGSRESTTEAFF. The DNA for the CDR3 is TGCGCCGGCAGCCGGGAGTCGACGACTGAAGCTTTCTTT.

This rearrangement joins TRBV20-1 to TRBJ1-2, with 7 bases that match TRBD1. Germline values: CDR1 DFQATT, CDR2 SNEGSKA (reference sequence). This CDR3 has 14 amino acids. With V trimmed by 6 bases and J by 4 bases, 11 bases remained unmatched. The CDR3 nucleotides read TGCAGTGCGACCTGGAGACAGGGTGGCTATGGCTACACCTTC. The encoded protein is CSATWRQGGYGYTF.

V usage is TRBV10-1 and J usage is TRBJ1-1, with D perhaps matching TRBD1 (5 bases). V was trimmed by 6 bases and J by 2 bases, leaving 10 bases between them. This CDR3 spans 13 amino acids. Germline V gives CDR1 WNHNN, CDR2 SYGVQD (reference sequence). The CDR3 nucleotides read TGCGCCAGCAGAAAGACAGCCAACACTGAAGCTTTCTTT. Translating it yields CASRKTANTEAFF.

This chain joins TRBV6-5 and TRBJ2-1; 7 bases are shared with TRBD2. This CDR3 spans 15 amino acids. Germline assignment: CDR1 MNHEY and CDR2 SVGAGI. V lost 0 bases and J lost 6; bases outside the gene matches: 5. The CDR3 sequence: CASSYSGGGINEQFF. The CDR3, as DNA: TGTGCCAGCAGTTACTCGGGCGGGGGTATCAATGAGCAGTTCTTC.

This chain's CDR3 is CATSPMAFRQGTEAFF. The CDR3, as DNA: TGTGCCACCAGCCCCATGGCATTTCGGCAGGGGACTGAAGCTTTCTTT. V usage is TRBV15 and J usage is TRBJ1-1, with a possible D match to TRBD1 (6 bases). The V gene lost 5 bases and the J gene lost 5 bases, with 21 bases spanning the gap. The CDR3 contains 16 residues. CDR1 is LNHNV, CDR2 YYDKDF, per germline (reference sequence). The full variable domain, its missing parts supplied by reference TRBV15 and TRBJ1-1, is DAMVIQNPRYQVTQFGKPVTLSCSQTLNHNVMYWYQQKSSQAPKLLFHYYDKDFNNEADTPDNFQSRRPNTSFCFLDIRSPGLGDTAMYLCATSPMAFRQGTEAFFGQGTRLTVV.

This sequence joins TRBV10-1 and TRBJ1-4; D unresolved. This CDR3 spans 12 amino acids. CDR1 is WNHNN, CDR2 SYGVQD, per germline (reference sequence). The V and J ends lost 3 bases and 10 bases respectively, with 9 bases between them. CDR3 sequence: CASSENSGKLFF. CDR3 in DNA: TGCGCCAGCAGTGAAAACAGTGGAAAACTGTTTTTT.

In this sample, this clonotype turned up many times. The chain is built from TRBV7-2 and TRBJ1-2; the D is unclear. This CDR3 is 16 amino acids long. Germline lookup yields CDR1 SGHTA and CDR2 FQGNSA. Trimming took 5 bases from V and 2 from J, leaving 18 bases between them. The CDR3 loop is CASSLIFAGPNYGYTF. CDR3 DNA: TGTGCCAGCAGCCTGATTTTTGCCGGCCCCAACTATGGCTACACCTTC.

This clonotype was seen repeatedly, ten times or more. J is TRBJ2-7 and V is TRBV6-6, with TRBD2 matching 8 bases. With 6 bases clipped from V and 6 bases from J, the junction kept 4 bases outside the gene matches. Germline CDR1 reads MNHNY; CDR2 reads SVGAGI (reference sequence). This CDR3 spans 12 amino acids. CDR3 DNA: TGTGCCAGCAGCCCGACTAGCGCCGAGCAGTACGTC. This translates into CASSPTSAEQYV.

The chain joins TRBV20-1 to TRBJ2-1, with 13 bases lining up with TRBD2. After removal of 5 bases from V and 7 bases from J, the junction contained 8 bases not matched to a gene. Germline V gene data show CDR1 as DFQATT and CDR2 as SNEGSKA (reference sequence). CDR3 length: 15 amino acids. In DNA form, the CDR3 reads TGCAGTGCTCCTAGGACTAGCGGGAGTGGGAATGAGCAGTTCTTC. This codes for CSAPRTSGSGNEQFF.

This clonotype was seen repeatedly, ten times or more. This chain links TRBV12-3 or TRBV12-4 with TRBJ1-1; 7 bases line up with TRBD1. After removal of 6 bases from V and 0 bases from J, the junction contained 10 bases not matched to a gene. The CDR3 totals 16 residues. CDR3 DNA sequence: TGTGCCAGCAGCCCCCCCAGACAGGGATTGAACACTGAAGCTTTCTTT. It translates to CASSPPRQGLNTEAFF.

This clonotype was counted between two and nine times. The V gene is TRBV30, the J gene TRBJ1-2; 7 positions agree with TRBD1. The J segment lost 7 bases and the V segment lost 4 bases, leaving 9 bases of the junction unmatched. Germline V CDR1 and CDR2: GTSNPN, SVGIG (reference sequence). CDR3 length: 13 amino acids. CDR3 region: CAWTGQSIGGYTF. The CDR3 DNA is TGTGCCTGGACGGGACAGTCGATCGGTGGCTACACCTTC.

Ten or more counts support this clonotype. The rearrangement uses TRBV4-3 and TRBJ1-2, with TRBD1 matching over 7 bases. CDR3 length equals 15 residues. The V and J ends lost 5 bases and 2 bases, in that order; junction bases with no gene match: 8. The germline V gene encodes CDR1 LGHNA and CDR2 YSLEER. The CDR3 DNA reads TGCGCCAGCAGCTCCTGGACAGGATCAAACTATGGCTACACCTTC. This translates into CASSSWTGSNYGYTF.

A few counts support this clonotype. The chain joins TRBV5-1 to TRBJ1-5, with TRBD1 matching 7 bases. The CDR3 sequence is 15 residues long. V gave up 4 bases and J gave up 3 bases; unmatched junction bases: 7. Germline values: CDR1 SGHRS, CDR2 YFSETQ. In DNA form, the CDR3 reads TGCGCCAGCAGCCTCACAGGGGACTCCAATCAGCCCCAGCATTTT. Amino acid sequence: CASSLTGDSNQPQHF. The complete variable domain, with remaining parts taken from reference TRBV5-1 and TRBJ1-5, reads KAGVTQTPRYLIKTRGQQVTLSCSPISGHRSVSWYQQTPGQGLQFLFEYFSETQRNKGNFPGRFSGRQFSNSRSEMNVSTLELGDSALYLCASSLTGDSNQPQHFGDGTRLSIL.

V usage is TRBV5-6 and J usage is TRBJ2-3, with D uncertain. The CDR3 is made up of 14 amino acids. Germline V gene sequence: CDR1 SGHDT, CDR2 YYEEEE. The ends were cut back, 3 bases at V and 0 bases at J, with 8 bases in the middle. The CDR3 sequence: CASSSTQSTDTQYF. The CDR3 DNA reads TGTGCCAGCAGCTCGACGCAAAGCACAGATACGCAGTATTTT. Based on the CDR3 plus reference TRBV5-6 and TRBJ2-3, the full variable domain is DAGVTQSPTHLIKTRGQQVTLRCSPKSGHDTVSWYQQALGQGPQFIFQYYEEEERQRGNFPDRFSGHQFPNYSSELNVNALLLGDSALYLCASSSTQSTDTQYFGPGTRLTVL.

The chain recombines TRBV19 with TRBJ1-1; the D gene is possibly TRBD1 (5 bases). The V end lost 5 bases, the J end lost 0 bases, and 10 bases lay between the germline ends. The length of the CDR3 is 14 residues. Germline CDR1 reads LNHDA; CDR2 reads SQIVND (reference sequence). This chain's CDR3 is CASSLGLMNTEAFF. Written as DNA, the CDR3 is TGTGCCAGTAGTCTGGGACTCATGAACACTGAAGCTTTCTTT.

This clonotype was found many times. The J gene is TRBJ1-5, the V gene TRBV2; the D is unclear. There are 16 residues in the CDR3. The germline V and J ends were trimmed by 2 bases and 3 bases, with 14 bases remaining between them. Germline V lookup: CDR1 SNHLY, CDR2 FYNNEI. CDR3 nucleotides: TGTGCCAGCAGTGAAATCCCGATCAGGTCCAATCAGCCCCAGCATTTT. Residues: CASSEIPIRSNQPQHF.

A word on this clonotype: This CDR3 is missing its conserved last phenylalanine or tryptophan, likely due to a read error. The CDR3 DNA is TGTGCCAGCAGCCGAGGGAACGAGCAGTACCTC. Its protein product is CASSRGNEQYL. The chain has TRBV7-9 and TRBJ2-7; a weak D match, TRBD2 (5 bases). Germline V lookup: CDR1 SEHNR, CDR2 FQNEAQ (reference sequence). The CDR3 has 11 amino acids. V lost 5 bases and J lost 5, with 7 bases in between.